This TCR beta chain was documented in a study of cytomegalovirus exposure and HLA in healthy donors. For the study at large: The 110 or so validation repertoires were produced on the same platform as the 700 or so repertoires of the first cohort. This was reported in a later analysis. Study findings and constraints: According to a later analysis, TCR clusters from the first cohort tended to co-occur in the roughly 110 validation repertoires. Generally TCR sequences proved uncommon, though certain public TCRs appeared in numerous donors.

Produced via immunoSEQ multiplex PCR; TCRdb's table is partial and in-frame only. The sample contains over 150,000 clones, about 85% of which appear only once. Germline CDR1 is LNHNV and CDR2 is YYDKDF (reference sequence). The V end was cut by 1 base, the J end by 1 base, with 10 bases between. The CDR3 has 15 amino acids. This clone was detected a few times. The antigen is unknown. The clonotype originates from a man aged 18 to 30 in good health and CMV-seropositive. The J gene is TRBJ1-1, the V gene TRBV15; D remains unclear. The sequenced material came from PBMCs. The CDR3: CATSRGGIQNTEAFF. In DNA form, the CDR3 reads TGTGCCACCAGCAGAGGAGGCATCCAGAACACTGAAGCTTTCTTT.